This section outlines one T cell receptor beta chain sequence together with its context. The antigen remains unidentified. Clones were sequenced by immunoSEQ multiplex PCR, and TCRdb holds only the in-frame ones, with some missing. The sample gives about 79,000 clones, 80% of which show up once; around 20% is in the top ten. The data were obtained in a study of T cell responses to AZD1222 COVID-19 vaccine. Whole-study results and caveats: Only a handful of AZD1222 recipients tested seropositive at baseline. Repertoires were collected only later (after the peak T cell response had occurred).

The CDR3 covers 13 residues. The germline CDR1 and CDR2 sequences are ENHRY and SYGVKD. The V end lost 7 bases, the J end lost 5 bases, and 11 bases lay between the germline ends. The origin of this receptor is an adult in good health. The chain employs TRBV10-3 and TRBJ2-2; possible D gene TRBD1, 6 bases. The sample here was peripheral blood, taken on day 0 of AZD1222 vaccination. CDR3 DNA sequence: TGTGCCATCAAGGGGGATTTTACCGGGGAGCTGTTTTTT. This gives the protein CAIKGDFTGELFF.